The 23 T cell receptor beta chains below all came from one sample that was sequenced in a study of CD8+ T cells in alopecia areata. Following extraction, RNA underwent reverse transcription to cDNA, which served as the sequencing template. Clones were sequenced by immunoSEQ multiplex PCR, and TCRdb holds only the in-frame ones, with some missing. The data contain 180,000 or so clones, less than 75% of them singletons. Source: CD8+ T cells sorted from blood, taken at week 0. All receptors come from a human donor with alopecia areata.

The J gene is TRBJ1-1, the V gene TRBV25-1; maybe TRBD1 (5 bases). The length of the CDR3 is 17 residues. CDR1 and CDR2 (germline): MGHDK, SYGVNS. Trimming cost V 0 bases and J 4 bases, with 18 bases left between them. The CDR3 region has the DNA TGTGCCAGCAGTGAATACCGGGACCCAACCCTTAGCACTGAAGCTTTCTTT. Encoded protein: CASSEYRDPTLSTEAFF.

The rearrangement joins TRBV29-1 to TRBJ2-7; D may match TRBD1 or TRBD2 (5 bases each). The CDR3 covers 13 residues. The germline V and J ends were trimmed by 6 bases and 4 bases, with 16 bases remaining between them. The germline V gene has CDR1 SQVTM and CDR2 ANQGSEA. Written as DNA, the CDR3 is TGCAGCGTGATTGGGACGCGAGGATACGAGCAGTACTTC. Encoded protein: CSVIGTRGYEQYF.

J is TRBJ1-5 and V is TRBV19, with D maybe TRBD1 (5 bases). V lost 6 bases and J 6 bases, leaving 15 bases between the germline ends. Germline assignment: CDR1 LNHDA and CDR2 SQIVND (reference sequence). The length of the CDR3 is 14 residues. The CDR3 sequence is CASRVQGAGQPQHF. CDR3 coding DNA: TGTGCCAGTAGGGTGCAGGGTGCTGGTCAGCCCCAGCATTTT.

This clone was recorded only once. This CDR3 reads CASSLGGGNYNEQFF. CDR3 in DNA: TGTGCCAGCAGTTTGGGCGGGGGGAACTACAATGAGCAGTTCTTC. This chain joins TRBV27 and TRBJ2-1; 8 bases are a match to TRBD2. Germline V CDR1 and CDR2: MNHEY, SMNVEV (reference sequence). The trim removed 3 bases at V and 3 bases at J, leaving 4 bases unmatched. This CDR3 is 15 amino acids long.

CDR3 bases: TGTGCCAGCAGCTCCACCCCGGGACAGGGGTGGACAGATACGCAGTATTTT. Translated: CASSSTPGQGWTDTQYF. The V gene is TRBV5-6, the J gene TRBJ2-3; 10 nucleotides align to TRBD1. With 3 bases clipped from V and 3 bases from J, the junction kept 10 bases outside the gene matches. The CDR3 extends over 17 amino acids. Germline V gene lookup returns CDR1 SGHDT and CDR2 YYEEEE.

The CDR3 region has the DNA TGTGCCACCAGCGCAGTGGGTCAGCCCCAGCATTTT. This sequence encodes CATSAVGQPQHF. The rearrangement links TRBV15 to TRBJ1-5; D is unresolved. The CDR3 sequence is 12 residues long. The germline CDR1 and CDR2 sequences are LNHNV and YYDKDF (reference sequence). V was shortened by 5 bases and J by 6 bases, with 8 bases between the two germline ends.

The CDR3 coding sequence is TGTGCCAGCAGTCCGATCGGGACTAGCGGGGGGGCTTACAATGAGCAGTTCTTC. Protein sequence: CASSPIGTSGGAYNEQFF. This chain joins TRBV27 and TRBJ2-1, with 16 bases lining up with TRBD2. CDR1 MNHEY and CDR2 SMNVEV come from the germline V gene (reference sequence). V was pared by 5 bases and J by 4 bases, with 8 bases of the junction left unmatched. The CDR3 runs to 18 residues.

This clone was seen only a few times. The rearrangement links TRBV4-1 to TRBJ1-4; D might be TRBD1 (5 bases). The CDR3 is 15 amino acids. V was trimmed by 1 base and J by 7 bases, leaving 13 bases between them. CDR1 is MGHRA, CDR2 YSYEKL, per germline. The CDR3 sequence: CASSQVTLGGEKLFF. The CDR3 DNA reads TGCGCCAGCAGCCAAGTTACACTCGGGGGTGAAAAACTGTTTTTT.

This rearrangement joins TRBV23-1 to TRBJ2-1; D is possibly TRBD1 (6 bases). TRBV23-1 counts as an open reading frame of uncertain function. This CDR3 spans 14 amino acids. V lost 4 bases to trimming and J lost 5 bases, with 12 bases between them. As DNA, the CDR3 is TGCGCCAGCAGTCTGGGGGCGGGCCACAATGAGCAGTTCTTC. This gives the protein CASSLGAGHNEQFF.

The chain links TRBV19 to TRBJ1-2, with D perhaps matching TRBD1 (6 bases). The CDR3 spans 14 residues. With 8 bases removed from V and 5 bases from J, the gap between germline ends came to 18 bases. Germline V CDR1 and CDR2: LNHDA, SQIVND (reference sequence). The CDR3 bases are TGTGCCAGTCTCAGTGCGGGGGGCCGGTATGGCTACACCTTC. This encodes CASLSAGGRYGYTF.

V is TRBV6-1 and J is TRBJ2-3; D uncertain. The germline V gene has CDR1 MNHNS and CDR2 SASEGT. This CDR3 contains 16 residues. The V and J ends lost 2 bases and 2 bases respectively, with 14 bases between them. The CDR3 region has the DNA TGTGCCAGCAGTGAACACGGCCCGCTTCCCACAGATACGCAGTATTTT. Its translation: CASSEHGPLPTDTQYF.

The chain is built from TRBV6-5 and TRBJ2-1; TRBD2 matches at 9 bases. V gave up 5 bases and J gave up 9 bases; unmatched junction bases: 11. The CDR3 length is 15 residues. Germline CDR1 MNHEY, CDR2 SVGAGI. The CDR3 region has the DNA TGTGCCAGCAGTCAACTTAGGCTAGCGGGGAGTGAGCAGTTCTTC. Translated, it gives CASSQLRLAGSEQFF.

This clone has more than one count but fewer than ten. The V call is TRBV7-3, the J call TRBJ2-7; possible D gene TRBD1, 5 bases. The CDR3 loop spans 12 amino acids. Germline-derived CDR1 and CDR2 are SGHTA and FQGTGA. V dropped 3 bases and J dropped 6 bases, with 9 bases sitting between them. CDR3 residues: CASSFQGGEQYF. In DNA form, the CDR3 reads TGTGCCAGCAGCTTTCAGGGCGGCGAGCAGTACTTC.

The V gene is TRBV27, the J gene TRBJ1-1; D unclear. Germline V gives CDR1 MNHEY, CDR2 SMNVEV (reference sequence). With 5 bases removed from V and 4 bases from J, the gap between germline ends came to 8 bases. This CDR3 has 12 amino acids. CDR3 nucleotide sequence: TGTGCCAGCAGTGAGTTGGGCACTGAAGCTTTCTTT. Protein sequence: CASSELGTEAFF.

This clone was counted a few times. The chain carries TRBV7-2 and TRBJ2-3, with 7 nucleotides matching TRBD2. V shed 5 bases, J shed 11 bases, and the junction held 10 bases outside the gene matches. CDR1 is SGHTA and CDR2 is FQGNSA in the germline V gene. This CDR3 contains 13 residues. CDR3 sequence (DNA): TGTGCCAGCAGCACCAAGAAAGCGGGGCTGCAGTATTTT. This translates into CASSTKKAGLQYF.

The V call is TRBV11-1, the J call TRBJ1-1; D not certain. The CDR3 covers 14 residues. The ends were cut back, 6 bases at V and 8 bases at J, with 19 bases in the middle. Germline V CDR1 and CDR2: SGHAT, FQDESV (reference sequence). The CDR3 region has the DNA TGTGCCAGCAGTCCGATCGAGGCCCCTTCAGAAGCTTTCTTT. Amino acids: CASSPIEAPSEAFF.

There are a few counts of this clone. This sequence joins TRBV5-6 and TRBJ2-3; D might be TRBD2 (5 bases). This CDR3 region has 14 residues. V lost 1 base and J lost 6, with 12 bases in between. Germline-derived CDR1 and CDR2 are SGHDT and YYEEEE. The CDR3 sequence: CASSLLSPGDTQYF. CDR3 coding DNA: TGTGCCAGCAGCTTGCTCAGCCCGGGGGATACGCAGTATTTT.

The chain is built from TRBV27 and TRBJ2-1; 9 nucleotides align to TRBD2. V lost 2 bases to trimming and J lost 5 bases; unmatched junction nucleotides: 1. The CDR3 totals 14 residues. Per the germline V gene, CDR1 is MNHEY and CDR2 is SMNVEV (reference sequence). The CDR3 DNA reads as TGTGCCAGCAGTTTAGCGGGGGGGCACAATGAGCAGTTCTTC. Translated: CASSLAGGHNEQFF.

This clone was seen just once. The chain joins TRBV9 to TRBJ1-2, with no clear D. Trimming removed 3 bases from V and 2 bases from J, with 8 bases in between. Per the germline V gene, CDR1 is SGDLS and CDR2 is YYNGEE. There are 13 residues in the CDR3. This CDR3 reads CASSDGNNYGYTF. The CDR3 DNA follows: TGTGCCAGCAGCGACGGAAACAACTATGGCTACACCTTC.

V and J are TRBV4-2 and TRBJ2-4, with TRBD2 matching 11 bases. V was clipped by 1 base and J by 6 bases; unmatched bases: 5. The germline V gene has CDR1 LGHNA and CDR2 YNFKEQ. There are 16 residues in the CDR3. The CDR3 is CASSQVGSGGVNIQYF. The CDR3 coding sequence is TGTGCCAGCAGCCAAGTTGGTAGCGGGGGGGTAAACATTCAGTACTTC.

A few counts support this clone. The chain recombines TRBV12-5 with TRBJ1-6; D is unclear. The CDR3 totals 14 residues. The V end was cut by 6 bases, the J end by 4 bases, with 10 bases between. Germline-derived CDR1 and CDR2 are LGHNT and FRNRAP. CDR3 region: CASGHPGYNSPLHF. The CDR3 DNA sequence: TGTGCTAGTGGGCACCCGGGGTATAATTCACCCCTCCACTTT.

This sequence joins TRBV7-9 and TRBJ2-6; D remains unclear. This CDR3 region has 15 residues. Trimming pared 1 base from V and 0 bases from J, leaving 4 bases between. The germline CDR1 and CDR2 sequences are SEHNR and FQNEAQ (reference sequence). CDR3 protein: CASSLVSSGANVLTF. DNA for the CDR3: TGTGCCAGCAGCTTAGTTAGCTCTGGGGCCAACGTCCTGACTTTC. The full variable domain, its missing parts supplied by reference TRBV7-9 and TRBJ2-6, is DTGVSQNPRHKITKRGQNVTFRCDPISEHNRLYWYRQTLGQGPEFLTYFQNEAQLEKSRLLSDRFSAERPKGSFSTLEIQRTEQGDSAMYLCASSLVSSGANVLTFGAGSRLTVL.

Only one count was recorded for this clone. The V call is TRBV18, the J call TRBJ2-7; D uncertain. Deletions cut 1 base from V and 1 base from J, with 5 bases between. This CDR3 region has 13 residues. Germline loops: CDR1 KGHSH, CDR2 LQKENI. In DNA, the CDR3 is TGTGCCAGCTCACCACAAGAGTCCTACGAGCAGTACTTC. Translating gives CASSPQESYEQYF.